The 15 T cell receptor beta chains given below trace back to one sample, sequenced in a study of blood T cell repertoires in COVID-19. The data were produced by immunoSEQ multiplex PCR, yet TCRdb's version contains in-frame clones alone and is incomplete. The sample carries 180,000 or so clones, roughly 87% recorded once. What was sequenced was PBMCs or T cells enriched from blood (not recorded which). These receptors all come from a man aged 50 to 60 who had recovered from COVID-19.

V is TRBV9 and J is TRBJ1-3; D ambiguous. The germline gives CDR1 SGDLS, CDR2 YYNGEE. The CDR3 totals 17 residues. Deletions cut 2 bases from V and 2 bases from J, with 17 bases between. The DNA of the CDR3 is TGTGCCAGCAGCGTTGCGGGAATCAAAGGCGCTGGAAACACCATATATTTT. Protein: CASSVAGIKGAGNTIYF.

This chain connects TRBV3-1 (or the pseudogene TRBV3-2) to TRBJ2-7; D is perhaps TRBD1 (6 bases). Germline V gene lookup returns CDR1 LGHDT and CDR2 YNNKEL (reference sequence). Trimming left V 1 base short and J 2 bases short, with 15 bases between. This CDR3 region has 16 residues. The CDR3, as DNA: TGTGCCAGCAGCCAAGCTCCAGGGGCCGGTCCCTACGAGCAGTACTTC. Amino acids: CASSQAPGAGPYEQYF.

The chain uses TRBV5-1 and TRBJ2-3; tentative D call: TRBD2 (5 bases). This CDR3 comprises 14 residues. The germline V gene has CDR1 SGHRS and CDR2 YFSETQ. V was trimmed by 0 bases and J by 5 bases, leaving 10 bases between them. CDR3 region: CASSLEGELDTQYF. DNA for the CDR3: TGCGCCAGCAGCTTGGAGGGAGAATTAGATACGCAGTATTTT.

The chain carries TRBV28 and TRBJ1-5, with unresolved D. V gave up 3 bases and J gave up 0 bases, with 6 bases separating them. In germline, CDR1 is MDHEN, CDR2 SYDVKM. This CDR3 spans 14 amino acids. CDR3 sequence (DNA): TGTGCCAGCAGTTTGCCGAGTAGCAATCAGCCCCAGCATTTT. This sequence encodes CASSLPSSNQPQHF.

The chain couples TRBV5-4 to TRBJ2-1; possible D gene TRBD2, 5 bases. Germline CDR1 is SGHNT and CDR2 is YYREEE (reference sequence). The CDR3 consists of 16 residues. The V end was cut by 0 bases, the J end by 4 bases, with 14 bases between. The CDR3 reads CASSLAAGQTYNEQFF. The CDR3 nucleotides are TGTGCCAGCAGCTTGGCCGCGGGCCAAACATACAATGAGCAGTTCTTC.

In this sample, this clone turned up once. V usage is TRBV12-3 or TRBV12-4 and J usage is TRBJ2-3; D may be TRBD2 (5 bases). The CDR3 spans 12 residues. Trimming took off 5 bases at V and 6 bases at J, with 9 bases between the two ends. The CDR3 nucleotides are TGTGCCAGCAGTCTACGAGGGGATACGCAGTATTTT. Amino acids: CASSLRGDTQYF.

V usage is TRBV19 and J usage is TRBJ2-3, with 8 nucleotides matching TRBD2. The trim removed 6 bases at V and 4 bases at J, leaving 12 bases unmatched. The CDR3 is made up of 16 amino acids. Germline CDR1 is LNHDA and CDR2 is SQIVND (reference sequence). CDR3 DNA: TGTGCCAGTAGACAAGCGGGAGCATTTTTCGCAGATACGCAGTATTTT. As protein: CASRQAGAFFADTQYF.

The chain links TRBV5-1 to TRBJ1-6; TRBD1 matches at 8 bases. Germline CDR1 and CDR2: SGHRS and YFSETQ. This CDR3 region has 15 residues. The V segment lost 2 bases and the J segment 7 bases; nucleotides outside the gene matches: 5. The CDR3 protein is CASSFSGGANSPLHF. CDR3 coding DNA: TGCGCCAGCAGCTTCTCAGGGGGCGCGAATTCACCCCTCCACTTT.

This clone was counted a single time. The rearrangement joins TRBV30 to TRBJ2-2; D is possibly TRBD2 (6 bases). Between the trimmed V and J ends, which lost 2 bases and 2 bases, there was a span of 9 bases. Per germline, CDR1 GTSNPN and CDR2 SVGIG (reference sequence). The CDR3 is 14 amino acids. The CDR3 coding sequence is TGTGCCTGGAGTCGAGCGGGTAACACCGGGGAGCTGTTTTTT. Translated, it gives CAWSRAGNTGELFF.

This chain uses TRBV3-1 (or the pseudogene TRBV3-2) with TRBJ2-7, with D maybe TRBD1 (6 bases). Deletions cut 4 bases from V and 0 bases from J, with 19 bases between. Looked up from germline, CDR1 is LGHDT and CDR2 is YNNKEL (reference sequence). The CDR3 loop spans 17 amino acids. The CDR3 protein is CASSPPLGHLSSYEQYF. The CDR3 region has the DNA TGTGCCAGCAGCCCCCCCCTGGGACACTTAAGCTCCTACGAGCAGTACTTC.

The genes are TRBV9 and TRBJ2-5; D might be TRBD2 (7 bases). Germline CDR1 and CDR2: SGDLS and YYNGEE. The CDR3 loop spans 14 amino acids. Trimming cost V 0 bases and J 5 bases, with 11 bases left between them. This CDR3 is CASSVGGGHETQYF. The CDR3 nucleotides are TGTGCCAGCAGCGTAGGGGGGGGGCACGAGACCCAGTACTTC.

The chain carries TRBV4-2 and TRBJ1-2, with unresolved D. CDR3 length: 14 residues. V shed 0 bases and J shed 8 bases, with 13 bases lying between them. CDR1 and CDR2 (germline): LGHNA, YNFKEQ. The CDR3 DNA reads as TGTGCCAGCAGCCAAGATCGCGCGACGGGGGGCTACACCTTC. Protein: CASSQDRATGGYTF.

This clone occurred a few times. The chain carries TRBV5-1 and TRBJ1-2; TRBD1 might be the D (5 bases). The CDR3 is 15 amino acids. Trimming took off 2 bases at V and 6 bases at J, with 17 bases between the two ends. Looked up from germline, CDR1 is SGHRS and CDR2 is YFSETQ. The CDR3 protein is CASSFRQGRVDGYTF. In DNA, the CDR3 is TGCGCCAGCAGCTTTAGGCAGGGTAGAGTTGATGGCTACACCTTC.

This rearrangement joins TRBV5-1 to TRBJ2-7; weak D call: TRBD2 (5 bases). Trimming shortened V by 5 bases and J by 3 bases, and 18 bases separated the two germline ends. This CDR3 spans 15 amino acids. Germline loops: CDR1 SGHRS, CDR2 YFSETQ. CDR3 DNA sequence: TGCGCCAGCAGTCCGAGGGCTAACGGTCACTACGAGCAGTACTTC. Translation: CASSPRANGHYEQYF. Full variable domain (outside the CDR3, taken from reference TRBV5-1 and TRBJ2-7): KAGVTQTPRYLIKTRGQQVTLSCSPISGHRSVSWYQQTPGQGLQFLFEYFSETQRNKGNFPGRFSGRQFSNSRSEMNVSTLELGDSALYLCASSPRANGHYEQYFGPGTRLTVT.

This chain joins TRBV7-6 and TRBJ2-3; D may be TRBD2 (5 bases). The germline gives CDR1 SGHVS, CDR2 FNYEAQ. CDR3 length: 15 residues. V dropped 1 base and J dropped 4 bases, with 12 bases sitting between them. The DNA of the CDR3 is TGTGCCAGCAGCTTAGGTCTAGGAGGACCAGATACGCAGTATTTT. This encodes CASSLGLGGPDTQYF.